The 9 T cell receptor beta chains below all came from one sample that was sequenced in a study of T cell clonality in common variable immunodeficiency. Libraries were prepared by immunoSEQ multiplex PCR; TCRdb keeps only in-frame clonotypes and omits some of them. The sample holds about 25,000 clones, and no clone turns up only once. General study results and limits: In common variable immunodeficiency, TCR beta chains reportedly carried fewer deletions and N-nucleotide insertions.

The antigens these receptors bind are not known. The sequenced material came from peripheral blood mononuclear cells. The receptors derive from a human donor with common variable immunodeficiency.

In its sample, this clone was seen a few times. The missing CDR3 end, 3 residues past where the read stops, is filled in from the germline J gene. The chain recombines TRBV30 with TRBJ1-4; 7 bases map to TRBD1. Trimming at V came to 0 bases and at J to 7 bases, leaving 5 bases not matched to a gene. Germline lookup yields CDR1 GTSNPN and CDR2 SVGIG (reference sequence). The CDR3 has 14 amino acids. The CDR3 loop reads CAWSVAGTAEKLFF. The sequenced CDR3 bases are TGTGCCTGGAGTGTCGCCGGGACAGCTGAAAAA.

For this clone: The read terminates 3 residues before the CDR3 end, so the remaining end is supplied by the germline J gene. The V and J genes are TRBV7-2 and TRBJ1-2, with TRBD1 matching over 8 bases. Trimming at V came to 4 bases and at J to 6 bases, leaving 4 bases not matched to a gene. Germline V gene data show CDR1 as SGHTA and CDR2 as FQGNSA. The CDR3 runs 13 residues. CDR3 residues: CASSSQGADGYTF. CDR3 bases read: TGTGCCAGCAGCTCGCAGGGGGCGGATGGC. Looking up the rest from reference TRBV7-2 and TRBJ1-2 gives the full variable domain: GAGVSQSPSNKVTEKGKDVELRCDPISGHTALYWYRQSLGQGLEFLIYFQGNSAPDKSGLPSDRFSAERTGGSVSTLTIQRTQQEDSAVYLCASSSQGADGYTFGSGTRLTVV.

This clone was picked up a small number of times. The read ends 3 residues before the CDR3 terminus; that terminus is restored from the germline J gene. This sequence joins TRBV18 and TRBJ2-7, with D maybe TRBD1 (6 bases). This CDR3 is 16 amino acids long. The germline V gene encodes CDR1 KGHSH and CDR2 LQKENI. V dropped 6 bases and J dropped 5 bases, with 23 bases sitting between them. This CDR3 reads CASSQRSGQGLDEQYF. The covered CDR3 bases are TGTGCCAGCTCGCAACGATCCGGGCAGGGGCTCGACGAG.

This clone has more than one count but fewer than ten. The sequence runs out 3 residues before the end of the CDR3; the remainder is reconstructed from the germline J gene. The chain links TRBV30 to TRBJ2-7; D possibly corresponds to TRBD1 (5 bases). Germline V gene lookup returns CDR1 GTSNPN and CDR2 SVGIG (reference sequence). Trimming took 8 bases from V and 0 from J, leaving 8 bases between them. This CDR3 is built from 11 residues. The CDR3 reads CALGDSYEQYF. The DNA read from the CDR3 is TGTGCCCTAGGGGACTCCTACGAG.

This clone was detected ten times or more. Read sequence stops 3 residues before the CDR3 end, and the germline J gene provides the missing end. V is TRBV5-1 and J is TRBJ1-4; 9 bases fit TRBD1. This CDR3 region has 15 residues. Germline V gives CDR1 SGHRS, CDR2 YFSETQ. V lost 4 bases, J lost 6 bases, and 7 bases stayed unmatched. The CDR3 is CASSIGTGGDEKLFF. The sequenced CDR3 bases are TGCGCCAGCAGCATTGGCACAGGGGGCGATGAAAAA.

About this clone itself: The sequenced fragment ends 3 residues before the CDR3 boundary, so the rest is inferred from the germline J gene. The chain is built from TRBV19 and TRBJ2-1; TRBD2 aligns across 11 bases. V lost 4 bases and J lost 3; bases outside the gene matches: 2. This CDR3 is 15 amino acids long. Germline CDR1 and CDR2: LNHDA and SQIVND (reference sequence). The CDR3 region is CASSTGTSGYNEQFF. The covered CDR3 bases are TGTGCCAGTAGTACAGGGACTAGCGGCTACAATGAG.

This clone was counted many times. The CDR3 extends 3 residues past the end of the read, so its final part is completed from the germline J gene. The chain employs TRBV18 and TRBJ2-5; weak D call: TRBD1 (6 bases). The CDR3 runs 14 residues. Per the germline V gene, CDR1 is KGHSH and CDR2 is LQKENI. The V and J ends lost 3 bases and 4 bases respectively, with 12 bases between them. CDR3 amino acids: CASSPGQPPETQYF. The sequenced part of the CDR3 DNA is TGTGCCAGCTCACCTGGACAGCCTCCAGAGACC.

A word on this clone: From the germline J gene comes the end of the CDR3, since the read stops 3 residues before it. The chain recombines TRBV2 with TRBJ1-1, with D possibly matching TRBD1 (5 bases). V lost 7 bases, J lost 6 bases, and 15 bases lay in between. The CDR3 extends over 13 amino acids. Germline assignment: CDR1 SNHLY and CDR2 FYNNEI. The DNA read from the CDR3 is TGTGCCAGCACGAAGAGAGGGGAGGCTGAA. This gives the protein CASTKRGEAE. The complete CDR3 sequence is CASTKRGEAEAFF.

Many counts were recorded for this clone. The sequence runs out 3 residues before the end of the CDR3; the remainder is reconstructed from the germline J gene. The rearrangement joins TRBV7-2 to TRBJ1-4; D unresolved. CDR1 and CDR2 from the germline V gene are SGHTA and FQGNSA. Between the trimmed V and J ends, which lost 4 bases and 1 base, there was a span of 10 bases. CDR3 length: 15 amino acids. The covered CDR3 bases are TGTGCCAGCAGCTACGCAGGCTTAACTAATGAAAAA. Its translation: CASSYAGLTNEK. The whole CDR3 sequence reads CASSYAGLTNEKLFF.